The 5 T cell receptor beta chains below all came from one sample that was sequenced in a study of blood T cell repertoires in COVID-19. The assay was immunoSEQ multiplex PCR, and TCRdb's table has in-frame clones only and misses some. The table records 200,000 to 250,000 clones, about 82% of them present only once. Sequencing was performed on PBMCs or T cells enriched from blood (not recorded which). The receptors were gathered from a woman in her 50s with acute COVID-19.

V usage is TRBV5-1 and J usage is TRBJ2-3; 11 bases agree with TRBD2. V shed 0 bases, J shed 0 bases, and the junction held 12 bases outside the gene matches. Germline V gene data show CDR1 as SGHRS and CDR2 as YFSETQ. The CDR3 consists of 20 residues. The DNA of the CDR3 is TGCGCCAGCAGCTTGGCCCTGGCTAGCGGGGGGCTCACGAGCACAGATACGCAGTATTTT. Encoded protein: CASSLALASGGLTSTDTQYF. Supplemented by reference TRBV5-1 and TRBJ2-3, the full variable domain reads KAGVTQTPRYLIKTRGQQVTLSCSPISGHRSVSWYQQTPGQGLQFLFEYFSETQRNKGNFPGRFSGRQFSNSRSEMNVSTLELGDSALYLCASSLALASGGLTSTDTQYFGPGTRLTVL.

V and J are TRBV4-2 and TRBJ1-5; D ambiguous. V was pared by 0 bases and J by 5 bases, with 11 bases between. This CDR3 is built from 15 residues. Germline V CDR1 and CDR2: LGHNA, YNFKEQ. CDR3 sequence (DNA): TGTGCCAGCAGCCAAGATGGTCAGGTCTATCAGCCCCAGCATTTT. Translated: CASSQDGQVYQPQHF.

The V gene is TRBV30, the J gene TRBJ2-5; D possibly corresponds to TRBD1 (7 bases). The CDR3 length is 14 residues. Germline values: CDR1 GTSNPN, CDR2 SVGIG (reference sequence). V shed 1 base and J shed 4 bases, with 13 bases lying between them. The CDR3: CAWSGGQGGETQYF. As DNA, the CDR3 is TGTGCCTGGAGTGGAGGCCAGGGGGGAGAGACCCAGTACTTC.

In DNA, the CDR3 is TGCAGTGCTAGTTCTGGGGACAGGGAAAAGGGCTACACCTTC. Amino acids: CSASSGDREKGYTF. The V gene is TRBV20-1, the J gene TRBJ1-2; 9 nucleotides align to TRBD1. Looked up from germline, CDR1 is DFQATT and CDR2 is SNEGSKA (reference sequence). V was pared by 3 bases and J by 8 bases, with 10 bases of the junction left unmatched. The CDR3 is 14 residues long.

This chain uses TRBV11-2 with TRBJ2-3; TRBD2 matches at 13 bases. The CDR3 runs to 16 residues. CDR1 is SGHAT and CDR2 is FQNNGV in the germline V gene. Trimming at V came to 4 bases and at J to 2 bases, leaving 3 bases not matched to a gene. The chain's CDR3 is CASSSGTSGVTDTQYF. The CDR3 region has the DNA TGTGCCAGCAGCTCCGGGACTAGCGGGGTCACAGATACGCAGTATTTT.